This T cell receptor beta chain is from a study of blood T cell repertoires in COVID-19. Sequenced by immunoSEQ multiplex PCR; TCRdb stores in-frame clones only, minus some. The sample yields 200,000 to 250,000 clones, 87% seen once. The CDR3 is 14 residues long. The V end was cut by 5 bases, the J end by 2 bases, with 12 bases between. The germline gives CDR1 SGHVS, CDR2 FQNEAQ. This clone was found a few times. This sequence joins TRBV7-8 and TRBJ1-1, with unresolved D. The specimen was PBMCs or T cells enriched from blood (not recorded which). The TCR was taken from a man aged 25-45 years who had recovered from COVID-19. The CDR3, as DNA: TGTGCCAGCAGCCCAGTACCCCCCAACACTGAAGCTTTCTTT. This sequence encodes CASSPVPPNTEAFF.